The present TCR beta chain was sequenced within a study of identical twins. Study conclusions and caveats: Zero-insertion analyses could be partly confounded by invariant MAIT and iNKT cells.

From germline, CDR1 is SGHDT and CDR2 YYEEEE. The length of the CDR3 is 14 residues. Points on this clonotype: The antigen is unknown. The germline gene is not matched at one end of the junction; a read error may be the cause.

It was template switching that added a universal primer site, and there were unique molecular identifiers on the cDNA. MiXCR, applied by TCRdb to the 5' RACE reads, yields one record per CDR3 protein. The sample consists of hundreds of thousands of distinct CDR3 sequences, 9% to 15% of them appearing once. These sequences were also reported in another study, on yellow fever vaccine responses in identical twins.

The clonotype comes from a young woman in good health. This chain uses TRBV5-6 with TRBJ2-4; TRBD2 is a possible D gene (6 bases). The sample comprised CD8+ T cells sorted from blood. In nucleotides, the CDR3 is TGTGCCTGCAGCTTCGGGACTGGTAAAAACATTCAGTACTTC. Residues: CACSFGTGKNIQYF.